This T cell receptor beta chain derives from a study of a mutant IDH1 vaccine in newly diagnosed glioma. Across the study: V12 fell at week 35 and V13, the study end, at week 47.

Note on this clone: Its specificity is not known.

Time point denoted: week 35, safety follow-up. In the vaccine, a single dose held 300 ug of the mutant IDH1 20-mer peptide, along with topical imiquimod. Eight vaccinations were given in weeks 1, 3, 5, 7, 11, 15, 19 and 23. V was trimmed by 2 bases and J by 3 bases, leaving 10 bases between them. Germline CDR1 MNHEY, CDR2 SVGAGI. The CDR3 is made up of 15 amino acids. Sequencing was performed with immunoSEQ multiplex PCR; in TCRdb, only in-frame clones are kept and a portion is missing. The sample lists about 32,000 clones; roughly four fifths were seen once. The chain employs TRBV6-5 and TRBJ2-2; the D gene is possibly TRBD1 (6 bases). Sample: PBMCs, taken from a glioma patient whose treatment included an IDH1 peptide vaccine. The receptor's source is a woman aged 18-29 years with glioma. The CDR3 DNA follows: TGTGCCAGCAGTTACACCGGACAGTACACCGGGGAGCTGTTTTTT. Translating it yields CASSYTGQYTGELFF.